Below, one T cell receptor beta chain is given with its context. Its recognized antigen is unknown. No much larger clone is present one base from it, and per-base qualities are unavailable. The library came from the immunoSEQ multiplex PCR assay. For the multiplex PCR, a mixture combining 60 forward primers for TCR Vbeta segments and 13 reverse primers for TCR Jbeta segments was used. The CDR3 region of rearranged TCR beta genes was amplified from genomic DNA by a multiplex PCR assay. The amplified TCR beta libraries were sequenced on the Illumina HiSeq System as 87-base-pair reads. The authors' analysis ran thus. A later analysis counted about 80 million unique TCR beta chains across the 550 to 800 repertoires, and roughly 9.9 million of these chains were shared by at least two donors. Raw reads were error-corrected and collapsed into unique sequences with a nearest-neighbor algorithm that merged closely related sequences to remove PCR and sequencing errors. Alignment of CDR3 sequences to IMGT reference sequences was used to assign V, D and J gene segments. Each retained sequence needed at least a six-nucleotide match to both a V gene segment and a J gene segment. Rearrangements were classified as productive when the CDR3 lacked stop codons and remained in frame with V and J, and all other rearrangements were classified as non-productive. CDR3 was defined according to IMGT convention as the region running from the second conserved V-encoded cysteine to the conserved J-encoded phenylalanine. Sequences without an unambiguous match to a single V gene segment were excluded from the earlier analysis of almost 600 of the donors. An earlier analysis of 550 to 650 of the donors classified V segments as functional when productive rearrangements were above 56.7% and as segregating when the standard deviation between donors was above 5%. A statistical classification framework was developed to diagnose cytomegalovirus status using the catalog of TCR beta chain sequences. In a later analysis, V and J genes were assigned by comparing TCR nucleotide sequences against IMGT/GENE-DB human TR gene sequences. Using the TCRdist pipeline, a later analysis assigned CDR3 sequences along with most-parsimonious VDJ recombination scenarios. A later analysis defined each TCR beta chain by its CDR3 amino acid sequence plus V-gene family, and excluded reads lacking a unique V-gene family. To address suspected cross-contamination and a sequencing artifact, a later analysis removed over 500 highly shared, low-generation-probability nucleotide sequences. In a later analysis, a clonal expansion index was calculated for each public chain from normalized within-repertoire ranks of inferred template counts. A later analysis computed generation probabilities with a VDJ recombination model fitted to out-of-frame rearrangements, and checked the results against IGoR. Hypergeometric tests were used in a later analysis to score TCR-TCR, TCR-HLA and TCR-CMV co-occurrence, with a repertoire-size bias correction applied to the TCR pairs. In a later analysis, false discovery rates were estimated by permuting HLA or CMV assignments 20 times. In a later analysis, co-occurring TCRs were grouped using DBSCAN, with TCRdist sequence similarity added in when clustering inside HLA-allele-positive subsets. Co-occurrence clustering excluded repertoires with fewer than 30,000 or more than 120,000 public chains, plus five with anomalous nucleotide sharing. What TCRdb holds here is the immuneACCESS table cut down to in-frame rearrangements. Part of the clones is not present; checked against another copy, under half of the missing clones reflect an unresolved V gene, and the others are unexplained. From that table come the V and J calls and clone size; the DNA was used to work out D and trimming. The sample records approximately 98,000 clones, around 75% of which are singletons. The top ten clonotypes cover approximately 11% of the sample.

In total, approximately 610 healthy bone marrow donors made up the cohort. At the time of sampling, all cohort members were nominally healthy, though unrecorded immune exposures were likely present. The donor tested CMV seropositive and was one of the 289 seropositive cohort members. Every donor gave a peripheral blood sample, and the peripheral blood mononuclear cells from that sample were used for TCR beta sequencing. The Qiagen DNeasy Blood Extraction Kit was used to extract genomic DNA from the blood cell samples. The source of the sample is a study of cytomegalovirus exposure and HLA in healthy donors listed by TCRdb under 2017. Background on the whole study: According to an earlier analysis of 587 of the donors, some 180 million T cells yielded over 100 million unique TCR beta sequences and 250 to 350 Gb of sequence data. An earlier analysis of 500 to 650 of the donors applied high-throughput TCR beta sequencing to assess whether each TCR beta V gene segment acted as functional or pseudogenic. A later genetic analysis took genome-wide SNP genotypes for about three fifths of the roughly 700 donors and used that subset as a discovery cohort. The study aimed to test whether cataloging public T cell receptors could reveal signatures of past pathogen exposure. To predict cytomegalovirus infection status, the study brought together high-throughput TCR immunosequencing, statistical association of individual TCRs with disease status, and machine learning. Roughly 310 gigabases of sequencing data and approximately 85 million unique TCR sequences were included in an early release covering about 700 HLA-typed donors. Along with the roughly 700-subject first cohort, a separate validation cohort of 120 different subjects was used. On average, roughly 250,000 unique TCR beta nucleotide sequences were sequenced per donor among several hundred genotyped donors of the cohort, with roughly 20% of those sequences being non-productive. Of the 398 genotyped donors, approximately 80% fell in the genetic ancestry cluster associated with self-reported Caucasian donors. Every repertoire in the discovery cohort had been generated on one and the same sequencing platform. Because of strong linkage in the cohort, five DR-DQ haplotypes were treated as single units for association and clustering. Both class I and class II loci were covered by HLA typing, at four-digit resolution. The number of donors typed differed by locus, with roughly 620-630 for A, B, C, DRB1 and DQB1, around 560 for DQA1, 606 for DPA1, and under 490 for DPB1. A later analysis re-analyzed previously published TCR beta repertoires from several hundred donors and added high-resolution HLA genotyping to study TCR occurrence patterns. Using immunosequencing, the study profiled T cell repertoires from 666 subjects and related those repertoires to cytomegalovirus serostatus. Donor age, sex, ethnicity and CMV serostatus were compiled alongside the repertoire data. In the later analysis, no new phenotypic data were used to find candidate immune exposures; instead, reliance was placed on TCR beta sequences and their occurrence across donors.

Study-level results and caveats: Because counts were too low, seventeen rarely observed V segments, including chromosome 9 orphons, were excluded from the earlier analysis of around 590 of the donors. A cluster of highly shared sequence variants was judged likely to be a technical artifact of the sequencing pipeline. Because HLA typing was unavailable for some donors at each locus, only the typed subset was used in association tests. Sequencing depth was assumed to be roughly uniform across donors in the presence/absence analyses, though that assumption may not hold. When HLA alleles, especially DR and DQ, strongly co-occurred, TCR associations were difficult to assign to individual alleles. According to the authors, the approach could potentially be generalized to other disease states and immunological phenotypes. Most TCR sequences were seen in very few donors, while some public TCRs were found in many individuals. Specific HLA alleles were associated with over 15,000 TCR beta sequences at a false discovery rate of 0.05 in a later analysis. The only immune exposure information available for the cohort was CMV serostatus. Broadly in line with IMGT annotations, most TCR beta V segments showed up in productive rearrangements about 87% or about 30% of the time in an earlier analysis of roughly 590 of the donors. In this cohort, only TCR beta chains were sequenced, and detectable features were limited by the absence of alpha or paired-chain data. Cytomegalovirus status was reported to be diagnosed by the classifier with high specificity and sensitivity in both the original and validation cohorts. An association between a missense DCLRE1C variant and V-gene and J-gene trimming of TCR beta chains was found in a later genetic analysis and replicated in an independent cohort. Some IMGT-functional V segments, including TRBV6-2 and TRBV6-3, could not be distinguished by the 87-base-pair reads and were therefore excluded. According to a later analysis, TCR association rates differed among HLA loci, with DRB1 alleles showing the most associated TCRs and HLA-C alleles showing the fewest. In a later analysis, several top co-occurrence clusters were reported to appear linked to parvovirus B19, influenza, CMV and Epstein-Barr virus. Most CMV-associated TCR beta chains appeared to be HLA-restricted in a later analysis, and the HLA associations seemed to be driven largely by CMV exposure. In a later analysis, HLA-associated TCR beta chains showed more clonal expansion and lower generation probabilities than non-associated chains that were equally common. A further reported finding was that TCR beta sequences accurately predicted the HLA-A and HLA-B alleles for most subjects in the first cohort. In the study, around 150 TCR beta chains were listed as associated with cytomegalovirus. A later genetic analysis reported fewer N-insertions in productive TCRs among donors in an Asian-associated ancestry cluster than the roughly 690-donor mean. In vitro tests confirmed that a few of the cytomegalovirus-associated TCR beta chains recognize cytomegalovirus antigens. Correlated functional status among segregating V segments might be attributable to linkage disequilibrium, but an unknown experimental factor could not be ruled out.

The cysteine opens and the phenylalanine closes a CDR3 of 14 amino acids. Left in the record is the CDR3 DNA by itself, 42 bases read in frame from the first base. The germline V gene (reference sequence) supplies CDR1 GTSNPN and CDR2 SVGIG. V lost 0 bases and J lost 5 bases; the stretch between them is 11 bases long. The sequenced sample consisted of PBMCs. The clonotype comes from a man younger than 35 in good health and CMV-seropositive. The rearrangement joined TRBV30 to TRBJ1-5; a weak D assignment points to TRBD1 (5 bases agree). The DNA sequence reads TGTGCCTGGAGTGTATCGACAGCAGATCAGCCCCAGCATTTT. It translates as CAWSVSTADQPQHF.